Presented here are 16 T cell receptor beta chains from one specimen sequenced in a study of CD8+ T cells in alopecia areata. RNA was isolated and reverse transcribed to cDNA, the sequencing template. The method was immunoSEQ multiplex PCR; TCRdb's version includes in-frame clones alone and lacks a portion of them. The table includes 130,000 or so clones, approximately 49% detected once. Sequences were derived from CD8+ T cells sorted from blood, sampled at week 0. These receptors were collected from a human donor with alopecia areata.

J is TRBJ1-2 and V is TRBV25-1, with D perhaps matching TRBD1 (5 bases). This CDR3 has 13 residues. Between the trimmed V and J ends, which lost 1 base and 8 bases, there was a span of 11 bases. Germline-derived CDR1 and CDR2 are MGHDK and SYGVNS. Here the CDR3 reads CASSESVGEGYTF. CDR3 in DNA: TGTGCCAGCAGTGAATCAGTAGGGGAAGGCTACACCTTC.

This clone has just a few counts. This rearrangement joins TRBV29-1 to TRBJ2-3; D is ambiguous. The CDR3 totals 14 residues. Germline CDR1 and CDR2: SQVTM and ANQGSEA. Between the trimmed V and J ends, which lost 6 bases and 4 bases, there was a span of 17 bases. The CDR3 bases are TGCAGCGTCACTGGCGAGGCGATCTCAGATACGCAGTATTTT. Its protein product is CSVTGEAISDTQYF.

V gene TRBV29-1 combines with J gene TRBJ2-5, with D possibly being TRBD1 (5 bases). V lost 4 bases to trimming and J lost 4 bases, with 7 bases between them. Germline V gene data show CDR1 as SQVTM and CDR2 as ANQGSEA. This CDR3 has 11 residues. The CDR3 reads CSVGTTETQYF. In nucleotides, the CDR3 is TGCAGCGTTGGGACAACAGAGACCCAGTACTTC.

V and J are TRBV29-1 and TRBJ2-1; possibly TRBD1 for D (6 bases). Trimming removed 7 bases at V and 6 bases at J, with 19 bases between. CDR1 and CDR2 from the germline V gene are SQVTM and ANQGSEA. The CDR3 loop spans 14 amino acids. The CDR3 DNA follows: TGCAGCGCGACCAGCCCGGGACATAGCAATGAGCAGTTCTTC. Translated, it gives CSATSPGHSNEQFF.

This clone showed up just a few times. This chain links TRBV29-1 with TRBJ2-7; D tentatively reads TRBD1 or TRBD2 (5 bases each). Deletions cut 7 bases from V and 7 bases from J, with 17 bases between. CDR3 length: 12 amino acids. The germline gives CDR1 SQVTM, CDR2 ANQGSEA. The CDR3 loop is CSATGGLGEQYF. CDR3 DNA: TGCAGCGCAACAGGAGGACTTGGGGAGCAGTACTTC.

V is TRBV27 and J is TRBJ1-1, with D possibly matching TRBD1 (6 bases). V lost 1 base, J lost 6 bases, and 12 bases lay in between. The CDR3 has 14 residues. Germline V gene data show CDR1 as MNHEY and CDR2 as SMNVEV (reference sequence). The DNA of the CDR3 is TGTGCCAGCAGTTTATGGGGGGCGCAATCTGAAGCTTTCTTT. Residues: CASSLWGAQSEAFF.

The chain couples TRBV4-2 to TRBJ2-7; possibly TRBD2 for D (6 bases). This CDR3 contains 14 residues. V lost 3 bases to trimming and J lost 6 bases, with 15 bases between them. Per germline, CDR1 LGHNA and CDR2 YNFKEQ. In DNA form, the CDR3 reads TGTGCCAGCAGCCAGGGGGTGCGGGGTGCCGAGCAGTACTTC. The encoded protein is CASSQGVRGAEQYF.

The chain links TRBV27 to TRBJ1-1; D gene ambiguous. Trimming cost V 5 bases and J 1 base, with 5 bases left between them. This CDR3 spans 12 amino acids. From germline, CDR1 is MNHEY and CDR2 SMNVEV (reference sequence). Here the CDR3 reads CASSMGNTEAFF. CDR3 DNA: TGTGCCAGCAGTATGGGGAACACTGAAGCTTTCTTT.

The CDR3 DNA sequence: TGTGCCAGCAGCCACGGACAGGGCGGTTCACCCCTCCACTTT. Its translation is CASSHGQGGSPLHF. The V gene is TRBV7-9, the J gene TRBJ1-6; 8 bases line up with TRBD1. Trimming removed 5 bases from V and 9 bases from J; junction bases left unmatched: 6. This CDR3 is built from 14 residues. The V gene's germline CDR1 is SEHNR and CDR2 FQNEAQ (reference sequence).

This clone was detected a few times. The gene calls are TRBV29-1 and TRBJ2-7, with 8 bases matching TRBD2. This CDR3 has 13 residues. The J segment lost 3 bases and the V segment lost 7 bases, leaving 8 bases of the junction unmatched. Germline V gene lookup returns CDR1 SQVTM and CDR2 ANQGSEA. The CDR3 spells CSGISGTRYEQYF. The DNA for the CDR3 is TGCAGCGGTATTAGCGGGACCCGCTACGAGCAGTACTTC.

The V gene is TRBV30, the J gene TRBJ2-3; unclear D gene. Per germline, CDR1 GTSNPN and CDR2 SVGIG (reference sequence). V lost 0 bases and J 2 bases, leaving 6 bases between the germline ends. This CDR3 spans 13 amino acids. In nucleotides, the CDR3 is TGTGCCTGGAGTGTAGTAACCACAGATACGCAGTATTTT. It encodes CAWSVVTTDTQYF.

V gene TRBV19 combines with J gene TRBJ2-2; tentatively, D is TRBD1 or TRBD2 (5 bases each). The V and J ends lost 0 bases and 1 base respectively, with 12 bases between them. This CDR3 region has 17 residues. Germline assignment: CDR1 LNHDA and CDR2 SQIVND (reference sequence). CDR3 protein: CASSIDPGTENTGELFF. CDR3 DNA: TGTGCCAGTAGTATAGACCCCGGGACGGAGAACACCGGGGAGCTGTTTTTT.

This sequence joins TRBV9 and TRBJ2-6; TRBD1 matches at 8 bases. This CDR3 comprises 18 residues. Trimming cost V 4 bases and J 0 bases; bases outside gene matches: 9. CDR1 SGDLS and CDR2 YYNGEE come from the germline V gene. CDR3 nucleotides: TGTGCCAGCAGCCCCAAGGACAGGGCTAGCTCTGGGGCCAACGTCCTGACTTTC. It codes for CASSPKDRASSGANVLTF.

The chain combines TRBV5-1 with TRBJ2-7; no clear D. Trimming cost V 4 bases and J 4 bases, with 12 bases left between them. The CDR3 consists of 13 residues. CDR1 is SGHRS, CDR2 YFSETQ, per germline. CDR3 in DNA: TGCGCCAGCAGCCCGGAGACACCTTACGAGCAGTACTTC. This codes for CASSPETPYEQYF.

CDR3 protein: CSVEDGEQLAKNIQYF. The CDR3 DNA reads as TGCAGCGTTGAAGATGGGGAGCAATTAGCCAAAAACATTCAGTACTTC. The rearrangement joins TRBV29-1 to TRBJ2-4; the D gene is possibly TRBD2 (5 bases). CDR1 and CDR2 (germline): SQVTM, ANQGSEA. V lost 0 bases and J lost 0, with 12 bases in between. The CDR3 has 16 amino acids.

J is TRBJ2-1 and V is TRBV4-3; D gene unclear. This CDR3 has 16 residues. Trimming removed 0 bases from V and 0 bases from J, with 9 bases in between. Germline V gives CDR1 LGHNA, CDR2 YSLEER. The CDR3 region has the DNA TGCGCCAGCAGCCAAGACCCGAAGGGCTCCTACAATGAGCAGTTCTTC. Translating it yields CASSQDPKGSYNEQFF.